The rows below give T cell receptor beta chains drawn from one sample of a study of technical replicates of blood from a handful of donors. Repertoires were generated with immunoSEQ multiplex PCR, while TCRdb's copy carries only in-frame clones and drops some. This table holds about 100,000 clones, nearly 96% found once. The specimen was T cells isolated from PBMCs. The receptors come from a human donor in good health. CDR3s include the opening cysteine and the closing phenylalanine or tryptophan. The D gene is left open where the match is weak. Only some rows state a clone size, as once, few, many or a class for expanded clones.

TRBD1 TRBJ2-7 . TRBV28 TGTGCCAGCAGCTCATCGGGACAGGGCTCCTACGAGCAGTACTTC CASSSSGQGSYEQYF
TRBD2 TRBJ2-1 . TRBV29-1 TGCAGCGGTTCTAGCGGGAGAGTGGATGAGCAGTTCTTC CSGSSGRVDEQFF
TRBD1 TRBJ1-4 . TRBV27 TGTGCCAGCAGTGGGGGACAGGGAATTGTAAAACTGTTTTTT CASSGGQGIVKLFF
. TRBJ2-1 . TRBV30 TGTGCCTGGAGTGTACTCTCCCCTCCCCATGAGCAGTTCTTC CAWSVLSPPHEQFF
. TRBJ1-1 few TRBV29-1 TGCAGCGTTGGATCAGGCATGAACACTGAAGCTTTCTTT CSVGSGMNTEAFF
. TRBJ1-6 . TRBV4-1 TGCGCCAGCAGCCACCCGACACAGAGCTCCTATAATTCACCCCTCCACTTT CASSHPTQSSYNSPLHF
. TRBJ1-1 once TRBV28 TGTGCCAGCACCACAGGATACGGGAACACTGAAGCTTTCTTT CASTTGYGNTEAFF
TRBD1 TRBJ2-3 . TRBV5-1 TGCGCCAGCAGCTCAGGGACAGGGACCACAGATACGCAGTATTTT CASSSGTGTTDTQYF
TRBD1 TRBJ1-4 . TRBV7-2 TGTGCCAGCACCCGGGACAGGGGGAACGAAAAACTGTTTTTT CASTRDRGNEKLFF
TRBD2 TRBJ2-7 . TRBV6-1 TGTGCCAGCAGTGTAGGGACTAGCGGGGGTTTAGTCTACGAGCAGTACTTC CASSVGTSGGLVYEQYF
TRBD1 TRBJ1-3 . TRBV10-3 TGTGCCATCAGTGAACAGGGGGGCACTGGAAACACCATATATTTT CAISEQGGTGNTIYF
. TRBJ2-2 . TRBV9 TGTGCCAGCAGCGTAGGGTCGGGGGCGAACACCGGGGAGCTGTTTTTT CASSVGSGANTGELFF
. TRBJ2-7 . TRBV4-1 TGCGCCAGCAGTATACAGGGCTACGAGCAGTACTTC CASSIQGYEQYF
. TRBJ2-1 . TRBV10-1 TGCGCCAGCAGTGGTAGCAGGGGCCCCCTCTCCTACAATGAGCAGTTCTTC CASSGSRGPLSYNEQFF
. TRBJ1-1 . TRBV14 TGTGCCAGCAGCCAAGATCTCGGACAGAGGTCCCCTCTGAGGTGTTTAATGAACACTGAAGCTTTCTTT CASSQDLGQRSPLRCLMNTEAFF
. TRBJ2-5 . TRBV4-1 TGCGCCAGCAGCCAACGGGCCCTAGCTCAAGAGACCCAGTACTTC CASSQRALAQETQYF
TRBD1 TRBJ2-2 . TRBV6-1 TGTGCCAGCAGTGGCCAGGGGGCATCCTTCACCGGGGAGCTGTTTTTT CASSGQGASFTGELFF
. TRBJ2-7 . TRBV10-3 TGTGCCATCAGTGCCCTTTACGAGCAGTACTTC CAISALYEQYF
TRBD1 TRBJ1-6 . TRBV11-3 TGTGCCAGCAGCTTCCAGACAGGGCCGGGGAATTCACCCCTCCACTTT CASSFQTGPGNSPLHF
. TRBJ1-2 . TRBV4-2 TGTGCCAGCAGCCCCGAGGGCAGACAGGCTTTACATGGCTACACCTTC CASSPEGRQALHGYTF
. TRBJ1-2 . TRBV7-2 TGTGCCAGCAGCGTCCGGGACACCTCCGTGACTGGCTACACCTTC CASSVRDTSVTGYTF
TRBD2 TRBJ2-3 once TRBV6-5 TGTGCCAGCAGTTACACGGGACTAGCGGGAGGAGATACGCAGTATTTT CASSYTGLAGGDTQYF
. TRBJ1-2 . TRBV28 TGTGCCAGCAGTTTAATGAGGGTTTTTGGCTACACCTTC CASSLMRVFGYTF
TRBD1 TRBJ1-2 . TRBV5-1 TGCGCCAGCAGCGACCACAGGGGTAACAATGGCTACACCTTC CASSDHRGNNGYTF